One and the same sample provided the 25 T cell receptor beta chains below, sequenced in a study of blood T cell repertoires in COVID-19. Using immunoSEQ multiplex PCR, the repertoire was profiled, and TCRdb retains in-frame clones only, with some absent. Found here are under 250,000 clones, 82% of them singletons; the top ten hold around 3.3%. Sequenced sample: peripheral blood. Receptors originate from a woman older than 75 with acute or convalescent COVID-19.

This clone was observed a few times. The gene calls are TRBV7-8 and TRBJ1-5, with D perhaps matching TRBD1 (5 bases). CDR3 length equals 16 residues. Germline V gene data show CDR1 as SGHVS and CDR2 as FQNEAQ. V lost 1 base and J lost 0, with 10 bases in between. CDR3 nucleotides: TGTGCCAGCAGCTTAGAGACCAGGGTTAGCAATCAGCCCCAGCATTTT. It yields the protein CASSLETRVSNQPQHF.

The chain carries TRBV28 and TRBJ2-3, with a possible D match to TRBD2 (6 bases). Germline-derived CDR1 and CDR2 are MDHEN and SYDVKM. This CDR3 has 14 amino acids. V lost 8 bases and J 1 base, leaving 13 bases between the germline ends. CDR3 sequence: CASGEDIGTDTQYF. The CDR3 bases are TGTGCCAGCGGGGAGGACATTGGCACAGATACGCAGTATTTT.

The chain is built from TRBV6-6 and TRBJ2-3; the match to TRBD2 covers 11 bases. Per germline, CDR1 MNHNY and CDR2 SVGAGI (reference sequence). V was clipped by 0 bases and J by 12 bases; unmatched bases: 2. CDR3 length: 13 amino acids. CDR3: CASSYSLAGGQYF. As DNA, the CDR3 is TGTGCCAGCAGTTACTCGCTAGCGGGGGGCCAGTATTTT.

This chain links TRBV30 with TRBJ2-1; no clear D gene. The CDR3 totals 15 residues. The V end lost 2 bases, the J end lost 6 bases, and 17 bases lay between the germline ends. Per the germline V gene, CDR1 is GTSNPN and CDR2 is SVGIG (reference sequence). The CDR3 loop is CAWSPEIYPSNEQFF. CDR3 DNA: TGTGCCTGGAGTCCCGAGATTTACCCCTCCAATGAGCAGTTCTTC.

DNA of the CDR3: TGTGCCAGCAGTCGCGCTTCAAGCACAGATACGCAGTATTTT. As protein: CASSRASSTDTQYF. V gene TRBV2 combines with J gene TRBJ2-3; no clear D. Germline CDR1 is SNHLY and CDR2 is FYNNEI. V lost 5 bases and J lost 0, with 9 bases in between. This CDR3 contains 14 residues.

V gene TRBV20-1 combines with J gene TRBJ2-1, with TRBD2 as a possible D gene (5 bases). Germline V gene data show CDR1 as DFQATT and CDR2 as SNEGSKA (reference sequence). With 4 bases removed from V and 3 bases from J, the gap between germline ends came to 10 bases. There are 13 residues in the CDR3. In DNA form, the CDR3 reads TGCAGTGCTAATGATCGGGGCTACAATGAGCAGTTCTTC. Its translation: CSANDRGYNEQFF.

This rearrangement joins TRBV28 to TRBJ1-2; no definite D call. CDR3 length: 13 amino acids. V shed 2 bases and J shed 7 bases, with 11 bases lying between them. The germline CDR1 and CDR2 sequences are MDHEN and SYDVKM. The DNA of the CDR3 is TGTGCCAGCAGTTTACCCGGGTATACTGGCTACACCTTC. It codes for CASSLPGYTGYTF.

The chain links TRBV16 to TRBJ2-5; TRBD2 matches at 7 bases. After removal of 2 bases from V and 4 bases from J, the junction contained 10 bases not matched to a gene. Germline CDR1 and CDR2: KGHSY and FQNENV. The CDR3 runs 16 residues. The CDR3 protein is CASSQLDRGEGETQYF. CDR3 sequence (DNA): TGTGCCAGCAGCCAACTCGACAGAGGGGAGGGAGAGACCCAGTACTTC.

The rearrangement uses TRBV25-1 and TRBJ1-1; 10 positions agree with TRBD1. CDR1 is MGHDK, CDR2 SYGVNS, per germline. The CDR3 consists of 17 residues. Unmatched junction bases numbered 15, after V lost 2 bases and J lost 9 bases. CDR3 loop: CASSEPTPGQGTPKAFF. CDR3 nucleotide sequence: TGTGCCAGCAGTGAACCTACACCGGGACAGGGGACGCCTAAAGCTTTCTTT. The full variable domain, its missing parts supplied by reference TRBV25-1 and TRBJ1-1, is EADIYQTPRYLVIGTGKKITLECSQTMGHDKMYWYQQDPGMELHLIHYSYGVNSTEKGDLSSESTVSRIRTEHFPLTLESARPSHTSQYLCASSEPTPGQGTPKAFFGQGTRLTVV.

The chain has TRBV30 and TRBJ2-5, with D perhaps matching TRBD2 (5 bases). V dropped 8 bases and J dropped 0 bases, with 13 bases sitting between them. Germline CDR1 GTSNPN, CDR2 SVGIG (reference sequence). The CDR3 extends over 13 amino acids. CDR3 coding DNA: TGTGCCCACTCCCTAGCTAACCAAGAGACCCAGTACTTC. This codes for CAHSLANQETQYF.

The J gene is TRBJ2-6, the V gene TRBV27; possible D gene TRBD1, 5 bases. The CDR3 has 19 residues. CDR1 is MNHEY and CDR2 is SMNVEV in the germline V gene (reference sequence). Deletions cut 5 bases from V and 0 bases from J, with 20 bases between. CDR3 DNA sequence: TGTGCCAGCAGTCCCCGAGCAGGGCCATGGGACTCTGGGGCCAACGTCCTGACTTTC. Translating it yields CASSPRAGPWDSGANVLTF.

The CDR3 sequence is CASSLAGTGDQPQHF. CDR3 in DNA: TGTGCCAGCAGTCTCGCCGGGACAGGGGATCAGCCCCAGCATTTT. The chain links TRBV6-5 to TRBJ1-5, with 10 bases lining up with TRBD1. Germline trimming cut 5 bases from V and 5 bases from J; bases unmatched to any gene: 6. CDR3 size: 15 residues. Germline lookup yields CDR1 MNHEY and CDR2 SVGAGI.

V and J are TRBV28 and TRBJ1-2; no reliable D call. Germline V gene sequence: CDR1 MDHEN, CDR2 SYDVKM. The CDR3 is 12 amino acids. V was shortened by 5 bases and J by 5 bases, with 9 bases between the two germline ends. For the CDR3, the DNA is TGTGCCAGCAGTACTTTTTGGTATGGCTACACCTTC. Amino acids: CASSTFWYGYTF.

About this clone: In the same sample, other DNA sequences code for this CDR3. This sequence joins TRBV3-1 (or the pseudogene TRBV3-2) and TRBJ1-5; D is unclear. The CDR3 spans 14 residues. CDR1 is LGHDT, CDR2 YNNKEL, per germline (reference sequence). Trimming shortened V by 0 bases and J by 2 bases, and 5 bases separated the two germline ends. CDR3 sequence (DNA): TGTGCCAGCAGCCAAGACAGCGGCAATCAGCCCCAGCATTTT. This translates into CASSQDSGNQPQHF.

The gene calls are TRBV18 and TRBJ1-3; TRBD1 aligns across 7 bases. With 3 bases clipped from V and 5 bases from J, the junction kept 4 bases outside the gene matches. Per germline, CDR1 KGHSH and CDR2 LQKENI. The CDR3 runs 14 residues. CDR3 sequence (DNA): TGTGCCAGCTCACCCGGGACAGCCAGAAACACCATATATTTT. This encodes CASSPGTARNTIYF.

The CDR3 sequence is CASSPGPGAFGYTF. CDR3 sequence (DNA): TGTGCCAGCAGCCCGGGGCCAGGGGCCTTTGGCTACACCTTC. The V gene is TRBV7-8, the J gene TRBJ1-2; possible D gene TRBD1, 6 bases. The V gene's germline CDR1 is SGHVS and CDR2 FQNEAQ. The CDR3 is 14 residues long. The germline V and J ends were trimmed by 5 bases and 7 bases, with 17 bases remaining between them.

The chain recombines TRBV11-2 with TRBJ2-7; a weak D match, TRBD2 (5 bases). CDR3 length equals 14 residues. Trimming pared 3 bases from V and 0 bases from J, leaving 9 bases between. Germline assignment: CDR1 SGHAT and CDR2 FQNNGV. The CDR3 coding sequence is TGTGCCAGCAGCTTGTCGGGGAACTCCTACGAGCAGTACTTC. This gives the protein CASSLSGNSYEQYF.

The chain is built from TRBV7-2 and TRBJ1-3; D remains unclear. Deletions cut 3 bases from V and 0 bases from J, with 9 bases between. The CDR3 is 15 residues long. Germline CDR1 is SGHTA and CDR2 is FQGNSA. CDR3 residues: CASSFGLISGNTIYF. The CDR3 coding sequence is TGTGCCAGCAGCTTTGGGCTTATCTCTGGAAACACCATATATTTT.

There are a few counts of this clone. This chain links TRBV27 with TRBJ1-2; D ambiguous. The length of the CDR3 is 14 residues. Deletions cut 0 bases from V and 3 bases from J, with 8 bases between. Germline CDR1 MNHEY, CDR2 SMNVEV (reference sequence). The CDR3 DNA is TGTGCCAGCAGTTTATCGGCGGCAGACTATGGCTACACCTTC. Protein product: CASSLSAADYGYTF.

The chain uses TRBV4-2 and TRBJ1-2; D gene uncertain. CDR3 length: 14 amino acids. V gave up 0 bases and J gave up 3 bases, with 8 bases separating them. Germline lookup yields CDR1 LGHNA and CDR2 YNFKEQ. CDR3 nucleotide sequence: TGTGCCAGCAGCCAAGATGAGGGCTACTATGGCTACACCTTC. It translates to CASSQDEGYYGYTF.

The chain couples TRBV30 to TRBJ2-3; 9 bases align to TRBD2. Germline V gene data show CDR1 as GTSNPN and CDR2 as SVGIG (reference sequence). The trim removed 2 bases at V and 1 base at J, leaving 1 base unmatched. CDR3 length equals 14 residues. Here the CDR3 reads CAWSRLAGTDTQYF. The CDR3, as DNA: TGTGCCTGGAGTCGACTAGCGGGCACAGATACGCAGTATTTT.

This clone was picked up a small number of times. This rearrangement joins TRBV2 to TRBJ1-1, with D unresolved. Germline assignment: CDR1 SNHLY and CDR2 FYNNEI. Trimming took 2 bases from V and 7 from J, leaving 8 bases between them. This CDR3 is 12 amino acids long. The CDR3 bases are TGTGCCAGCAGTGAAAGTGCCTATGAAGCTTTCTTT. It is translated as CASSESAYEAFF.

The rearrangement joins TRBV2 to TRBJ2-7; TRBD1 might be the D (5 bases). CDR3 length: 13 amino acids. Germline CDR1 reads SNHLY; CDR2 reads FYNNEI. V was clipped by 3 bases and J by 2 bases, with 8 bases between them. The CDR3 coding sequence is TGTGCCAGCAGTGATTCAGGGCCCTACGAGCAGTACTTC. It yields the protein CASSDSGPYEQYF.

V gene TRBV5-8 combines with J gene TRBJ2-3; D is ambiguous. Trimming shortened V by 5 bases and J by 5 bases, and 9 bases separated the two germline ends. The germline CDR1 and CDR2 sequences are SGHTS and YDEGEE. CDR3 length: 12 amino acids. The CDR3 region has the DNA TGTGCCAGCAGTACAATCCGAGATACGCAGTATTTT. It is translated as CASSTIRDTQYF.

The rearrangement links TRBV6-5 to TRBJ1-2; D might be TRBD1 (5 bases). This CDR3 has 12 residues. V gave up 6 bases and J gave up 6 bases, with 11 bases separating them. Germline V lookup: CDR1 MNHEY, CDR2 SVGAGI. The CDR3 coding sequence is TGTGCCAGCAGCCGCGCGGGGGATGGCTACACCTTC. This codes for CASSRAGDGYTF.